This T cell receptor beta chain was sequenced during a study of glioma-infiltrating T cells. Study-wide results and limits: Gliomas, especially low-grade, showed above-expected tissue-blood divergence; non-neoplastic patients showed below.

This clonotype was recorded a few times. Its matching antigen is unknown. Amplification of TCR alpha and beta CDR3 regions from RNA used iRepertoire nested multiplex PCR. Tissue mRNA or PBMC total RNA, about 90-450 ng, went into one-step reverse transcription and amplification. TCRdb used MiXCR to reprocess the multiplex PCR reads, holding one entry per CDR3 protein. Of about 190,000 distinct CDR3 sequences listed, more than 30% are singletons. Source material: glioma tissue, nonneoplastic brain tissue, or PBMCs (not recorded which). The sequence was obtained from a human donor with low-grade glioma or glioblastoma, undergoing nonglioma brain surgery, or in good health (not recorded which).

The CDR3 is CASSWGAGGTDTQYF. CDR3 coding DNA: TGTGCCAGCAGCTGGGGGGCGGGTGGCACAGATACGCAGTATTTT. The chain couples TRBV5-6 to TRBJ2-3, with D possibly called TRBD1 or TRBD2 (6 bases each). Germline V gene lookup returns CDR1 SGHDT and CDR2 YYEEEE. The CDR3 loop spans 15 amino acids. Trimming stripped 3 bases from V and 1 base from J, with 12 bases between.